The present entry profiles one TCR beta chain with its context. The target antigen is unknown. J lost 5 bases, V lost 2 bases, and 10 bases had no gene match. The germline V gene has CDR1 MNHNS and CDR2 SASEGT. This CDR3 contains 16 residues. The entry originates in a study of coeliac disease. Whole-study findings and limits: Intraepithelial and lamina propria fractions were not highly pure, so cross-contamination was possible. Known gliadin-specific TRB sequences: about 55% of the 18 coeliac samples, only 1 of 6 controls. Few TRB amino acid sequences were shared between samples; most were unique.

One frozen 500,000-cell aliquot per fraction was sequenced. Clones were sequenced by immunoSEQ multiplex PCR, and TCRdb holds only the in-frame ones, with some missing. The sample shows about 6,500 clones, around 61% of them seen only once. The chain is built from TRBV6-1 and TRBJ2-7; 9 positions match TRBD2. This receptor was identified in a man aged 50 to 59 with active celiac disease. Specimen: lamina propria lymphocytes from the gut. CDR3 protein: CASSERSGGRGDEQYF. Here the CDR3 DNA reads TGTGCCAGCAGTGAACGAAGCGGGGGGCGGGGGGACGAGCAGTACTTC.